This TCR beta chain stems from a study of graft-versus-host responses after intestinal transplantation. Study information: Multivisceral, liver-intestinal, or isolated intestinal transplants were performed in recipients. All of the recipients had induction that used anti-thymocyte globulin, then tacrolimus and steroids for approximately 3 years. Broader study findings: Circulating GvH clones peaking coincided with falling HvG clones soon after transplant. GvH clones surfaced in recipient marrow, some emerging earlier in ileum or blood.

The CDR3 sequence is 13 residues long. Trimming shortened V by 8 bases and J by 5 bases, and 15 bases separated the two germline ends. CDR1 is SEHNR, CDR2 FQNEAQ, per germline (reference sequence). To note about this clone: What it binds is not known.

Measured with immunoSEQ multiplex PCR; TCRdb has only the in-frame clones, and not every one. This sample carries 120,000 or so clones, over 85% of them seen once, and the ten largest clones take roughly 0.5%. The chain employs TRBV7-9 and TRBJ1-1; D call uncertain. This sequence originates from a human donor who received an intestinal transplant. This specimen was unstimulated CD8+ T cells sorted from spleen or lymph node cells, taken before intestinal transplant. CDR3 nucleotides: TGTGCCAGCTTTCCCCCGGTCTCAACTGAAGCTTTCTTT. The encoded protein is CASFPPVSTEAFF.